These T cell receptor beta chains were read from a single sample in a study of blood T cell repertoires in COVID-19. Sequencing was performed with immunoSEQ multiplex PCR; in TCRdb, only in-frame clones are kept and a portion is missing. The sample carries about 250,000 clones, 65% to 80% recorded once. Source material: peripheral blood. The receptor source for this set is a woman between 40 and 55 years old with active or convalescent COVID-19. CDR3s leave out the opening cysteine and the closing phenylalanine or tryptophan.

j_call: TRBJ2-1; v_call: TRBV9; cdr3_aa: ASNGGSYNEQF
j_call: TRBJ1-1; v_call: TRBV29-1; cdr3_aa: SASEGAWTEAF
j_call: TRBJ2-1; v_call: TRBV5-4; cdr3_aa: ASSLPLAGVDNEQF
j_call: TRBJ2-2; v_call: TRBV6-5; cdr3_aa: ASSYSGRLNTGELF
j_call: TRBJ2-2; v_call: TRBV10-1; cdr3_aa: ASSELSGELF
j_call: TRBJ1-4; v_call: TRBV7-9; cdr3_aa: ASSPGEVGEKLF
j_call: TRBJ1-2; v_call: TRBV6-5; cdr3_aa: ASSLRRTTNYGYT
j_call: TRBJ1-1; v_call: TRBV7-9; cdr3_aa: ASSPPGGGETEAF
j_call: TRBJ2-3; v_call: TRBV10-3; cdr3_aa: AISGGPEDSEVTDTQY
j_call: NA; v_call: TRBV3-1/TRBV3-2; cdr3_aa: ASSQGLEPGELF
j_call: TRBJ1-5; v_call: TRBV11-2; cdr3_aa: ASSLGQGFNQPQH
j_call: TRBJ1-1; v_call: TRBV27; cdr3_aa: ASSLTYRNTEAF
j_call: TRBJ1-2; v_call: TRBV13; cdr3_aa: ASSFGDSYGYT
j_call: TRBJ2-6; v_call: TRBV29-1; cdr3_aa: SVASSGANVLT
j_call: TRBJ1-3; v_call: TRBV11-2; cdr3_aa: ASSFMSGNTIY
j_call: TRBJ1-2; v_call: TRBV28; cdr3_aa: ASSFEDRGRGYT
j_call: TRBJ2-2; v_call: TRBV7-9; cdr3_aa: ASSPPGGRSGLATGELF
j_call: TRBJ2-1; v_call: TRBV5-1; cdr3_aa: ASRVDRPYNEQF
j_call: TRBJ2-5; v_call: TRBV28; cdr3_aa: ASRNSGQQETQY
j_call: TRBJ2-7; v_call: TRBV6-1; cdr3_aa: ASSEARVSYEQY
j_call: TRBJ1-1; v_call: TRBV28; cdr3_aa: ASRLGGTSTEAF
j_call: TRBJ1-4; v_call: TRBV28; cdr3_aa: ASSRGGETNEKLF
j_call: TRBJ1-3; v_call: TRBV10-3; cdr3_aa: ATDDTSGNTIY
j_call: TRBJ2-3; v_call: TRBV7-2; cdr3_aa: ASSLGGTASTDTQY
j_call: TRBJ2-7; v_call: TRBV30; cdr3_aa: AWSAGQGPYEQY
j_call: TRBJ1-1; v_call: TRBV11-2; cdr3_aa: ASSLGRHTEAF
j_call: TRBJ2-3; v_call: TRBV5-5; cdr3_aa: ASSFQGARTDTQY
j_call: TRBJ1-2; v_call: TRBV19; cdr3_aa: ASSKGQGNGYT
j_call: TRBJ2-3; v_call: TRBV2; cdr3_aa: ASNQGGTQY
j_call: TRBJ1-5; v_call: TRBV10-3; cdr3_aa: AIRATGKDQPQH
j_call: TRBJ1-6; v_call: TRBV30; cdr3_aa: AWSVGGRRDSPLH
j_call: TRBJ1-5; v_call: TRBV18; cdr3_aa: ASSPKQGNQPQH
j_call: TRBJ1-2; v_call: TRBV10-3; cdr3_aa: AISEAGTWGYT
j_call: TRBJ2-3; v_call: TRBV24-1; cdr3_aa: ATSALGASGSGTDTQY
j_call: TRBJ1-1; v_call: TRBV9; cdr3_aa: ASSAETGFTEAF
j_call: TRBJ2-2; v_call: TRBV21-1; cdr3_aa: ASGPSGTGLGTGELF
j_call: TRBJ1-6; v_call: TRBV19; cdr3_aa: ASSGVPGSPLH
j_call: TRBJ2-2; v_call: TRBV7-7; cdr3_aa: ASSPLATGELF
j_call: TRBJ1-5; v_call: TRBV29-1; cdr3_aa: SVTGDNQPQH
j_call: TRBJ2-1; v_call: TRBV19; cdr3_aa: ASRPTSGGGHEQF
j_call: TRBJ1-4; v_call: TRBV25-1; cdr3_aa: ASRGLLGTGDEKLF
j_call: TRBJ1-2; v_call: TRBV5-5; cdr3_aa: ASSLSGQGANYGYT
j_call: TRBJ2-1; v_call: TRBV4-2; cdr3_aa: ASSQDEEGRGEQF
j_call: TRBJ1-5; v_call: TRBV2; cdr3_aa: ASTTGSNQPQH
j_call: TRBJ2-1; v_call: TRBV24-1; cdr3_aa: ATSVAGGRSYNEQF
j_call: TRBJ2-7; v_call: TRBV7-9; cdr3_aa: ASSPGTAAYEQY
j_call: TRBJ1-5; v_call: TRBV19; cdr3_aa: ASPRGNNQPQH
j_call: TRBJ2-7; v_call: TRBV5-4; cdr3_aa: ASSLAWGQGAGEQY
j_call: TRBJ1-5; v_call: TRBV18; cdr3_aa: ASSPPARGNNQPQH
j_call: TRBJ1-2; v_call: TRBV28; cdr3_aa: ASSGGVFGGYT
j_call: TRBJ1-6; v_call: TRBV14; cdr3_aa: ASSQEAGDNSPLH
j_call: TRBJ1-1; v_call: TRBV25-1; cdr3_aa: ASSDPGQGEAF
j_call: TRBJ1-1; v_call: TRBV28; cdr3_aa: ASTLFRWGRGNTEAF
j_call: TRBJ1-3; v_call: TRBV28; cdr3_aa: ASSFLSSSGNTIY
j_call: TRBJ1-2; v_call: TRBV28; cdr3_aa: ASSGQDYGYT
j_call: TRBJ2-5; v_call: TRBV7-3; cdr3_aa: ASSVGVQETQY
j_call: TRBJ2-1; v_call: TRBV7-3; cdr3_aa: ASSETPGNEQF
j_call: TRBJ2-1; v_call: TRBV6-6; cdr3_aa: ASSYGQYNEQF
j_call: TRBJ2-1; v_call: TRBV4-2; cdr3_aa: ASSQALGGRYNEQF